The next 11 T cell receptor beta chains were all read from a single sample in a study of graft-versus-host responses after intestinal transplantation. The antigens these receptors bind are not known. Profiled with immunoSEQ multiplex PCR; TCRdb holds only in-frame clones, not every one. The repertoire holds roughly 90,000 clones, with under 95% as singletons. Material: unstimulated CD8+ T cells sorted from spleen or lymph node cells, obtained before intestinal transplant. The receptors shown here come from a human donor who received an intestinal transplant.

This chain uses TRBV27 with TRBJ2-7, with a tentative D call TRBD1 (5 bases). Trimming took off 2 bases at V and 2 bases at J, with 10 bases between the two ends. CDR1 and CDR2 (germline): MNHEY, SMNVEV (reference sequence). The CDR3 runs 14 residues. CDR3 sequence (DNA): TGTGCCAGCAGTTTAGGTTCAGGGACCTACGAGCAGTACTTC. It is translated as CASSLGSGTYEQYF.

This sequence joins TRBV7-3 and TRBJ2-6; 8 bases are shared with TRBD1. V was pared by 4 bases and J by 0 bases, with 11 bases of the junction left unmatched. CDR1 SGHTA and CDR2 FQGTGA come from the germline V gene. This CDR3 has 19 amino acids. The CDR3 sequence: CASSSFPGQAPSGANVLTF. The CDR3 coding sequence is TGTGCCAGCAGCTCCTTTCCGGGACAGGCCCCCTCTGGGGCCAACGTCCTGACTTTC.

The rearrangement joins TRBV11-3 to TRBJ1-1; TRBD1 aligns across 11 bases. The CDR3 is 13 residues long. V was pared by 1 base and J by 11 bases, with 3 bases of the junction left unmatched. The germline V gene encodes CDR1 SGHNT and CDR2 YENEEA. The CDR3 DNA reads as TGTGCCAGCAGCTTAGGGACAGGGGGCCGGGCTTTCTTT. Amino acids: CASSLGTGGRAFF.

This chain uses TRBV12-5 with TRBJ2-4; D may be TRBD2 (6 bases). CDR1 LGHNT and CDR2 FRNRAP come from the germline V gene. This CDR3 spans 14 amino acids. V dropped 7 bases and J dropped 5 bases, with 15 bases sitting between them. CDR3 nucleotide sequence: TGTGCTAGTGTAAGCCCGGAGGGCCAAAACATTCAGTACTTC. Its protein product is CASVSPEGQNIQYF.

V and J are TRBV6-5 and TRBJ1-2, with TRBD1 as a possible D gene (5 bases). The germline CDR1 and CDR2 sequences are MNHEY and SVGAGI. CDR3 length equals 13 residues. V was trimmed by 4 bases and J by 6 bases, leaving 12 bases between them. The CDR3 spells CASSFHRSHGYTF. CDR3 DNA: TGTGCCAGCAGTTTTCACAGGAGCCATGGCTACACCTTC.

The chain couples TRBV25-1 to TRBJ1-1; D gene uncertain. The germline gives CDR1 MGHDK, CDR2 SYGVNS. Trimming took off 2 bases at V and 1 base at J, with 8 bases between the two ends. There are 14 residues in the CDR3. The CDR3 is CASSEGWENTEAFF. CDR3 nucleotide sequence: TGTGCCAGCAGTGAAGGCTGGGAGAACACTGAAGCTTTCTTT.

V usage is TRBV5-4 and J usage is TRBJ1-1; D not resolved. Germline lookup yields CDR1 SGHNT and CDR2 YYREEE (reference sequence). This CDR3 has 12 residues. Trimming pared 1 base from V and 0 bases from J, leaving 1 base between. CDR3 bases: TGTGCCAGCAGCTTGCTGAACACTGAAGCTTTCTTT. Amino acid sequence: CASSLLNTEAFF.

V usage is TRBV28 and J usage is TRBJ2-5; 9 bases match TRBD2. The J segment lost 1 base and the V segment lost 8 bases, leaving 8 bases of the junction unmatched. The CDR3 spans 15 residues. CDR1 and CDR2 from the germline V gene are MDHEN and SYDVKM. The CDR3 region has the DNA TGTGCCAGCGGCTTGACTAGCGGCGCCCAAGAGACCCAGTACTTC. It specifies CASGLTSGAQETQYF.

The table lists this clone with a few counts. The V gene is TRBV11-2, the J gene TRBJ1-1; D gene uncertain. V dropped 5 bases and J dropped 10 bases, with 17 bases sitting between them. The CDR3 length is 13 residues. Per the germline V gene, CDR1 is SGHAT and CDR2 is FQNNGV. CDR3 DNA: TGTGCCAGCAGCGCCACACCCCTAGGAGGAGCTTTCTTT. It encodes CASSATPLGGAFF.

The V and J genes are TRBV19 and TRBJ1-5; tentative D call: TRBD1 (6 bases). V was shortened by 2 bases and J by 6 bases, with 14 bases between the two germline ends. The germline V gene has CDR1 LNHDA and CDR2 SQIVND (reference sequence). The CDR3 spans 15 residues. For the CDR3, the DNA is TGTGCCAGTAGTATAAGTGTGGGGGGCGGTCAGCCCCAGCATTTT. It translates to CASSISVGGGQPQHF. Full variable domain (outside the CDR3, taken from reference TRBV19 and TRBJ1-5): DGGITQSPKYLFRKEGQNVTLSCEQNLNHDAMYWYRQDPGQGLRLIYYSQIVNDFQKGDIAEGYSVSREKKESFPLTVTSAQKNPTAFYLCASSISVGGGQPQHFGDGTRLSIL.

This chain connects TRBV9 to TRBJ2-7; D might be TRBD1 (5 bases). Trimming stripped 0 bases from V and 3 bases from J, with 13 bases between. Germline CDR1 SGDLS, CDR2 YYNGEE. There are 15 residues in the CDR3. DNA for the CDR3: TGTGCCAGCAGCGTAGGCGACAGCGCTATCTACGAGCAGTACTTC. Amino acid sequence: CASSVGDSAIYEQYF.